This passage covers 24 T cell receptor beta chains from one sample sequenced in a study of control samples from healthy donors and cancer patients. The repertoire was sequenced with immunoSEQ multiplex PCR; TCRdb's copy has only in-frame clones and lacks some. The data contain tens of thousands of clones, approximately 93% of them singletons. The sequenced sample consisted of blood. All receptors derive from a woman aged 30 to 39 in good health.

In DNA, the CDR3 is TGCGCCAGCAGTTGGGGAGAGAACACTGAAGCTTTCTTT. Its translation: CASSWGENTEAFF. This chain connects TRBV5-1 to TRBJ1-1; D is unresolved. This CDR3 has 13 amino acids. Trimming took 5 bases from V and 1 from J, leaving 9 bases between them. CDR1 SGHRS and CDR2 YFSETQ come from the germline V gene.

This chain links TRBV6-6 with TRBJ1-5, with 8 bases lining up with TRBD1. V lost 2 bases to trimming and J lost 6 bases; unmatched junction nucleotides: 6. Germline V gives CDR1 MNHNY, CDR2 SVGAGI (reference sequence). The CDR3 spans 15 residues. CDR3 in DNA: TGTGCCAGCAGTTACGAGACAGGGGTTGGTCAGCCCCAGCATTTT. It translates to CASSYETGVGQPQHF.

V gene TRBV7-2 combines with J gene TRBJ1-2; no definite D call. V lost 0 bases to trimming and J lost 8 bases, with 13 bases between them. Per the germline V gene, CDR1 is SGHTA and CDR2 is FQGNSA. The CDR3 consists of 14 residues. The CDR3 DNA sequence: TGTGCCAGCAGCTTAGCGCCGCGCAATGGAGGCTACACCTTC. Its translation: CASSLAPRNGGYTF.

The chain joins TRBV6-5 to TRBJ2-3; D uncertain. CDR3 size: 14 residues. Germline assignment: CDR1 MNHEY and CDR2 SVGAGI. V lost 7 bases and J lost 2, with 13 bases in between. CDR3 amino acids: CASILGSHTDTQYF. The DNA of the CDR3 is TGTGCCAGCATCCTTGGGTCTCACACAGATACGCAGTATTTT.

The V gene is TRBV30, the J gene TRBJ1-5; possibly TRBD1 for D (5 bases). This CDR3 has 12 amino acids. The germline gives CDR1 GTSNPN, CDR2 SVGIG (reference sequence). V gave up 6 bases and J gave up 9 bases, with 15 bases separating them. CDR3 DNA: TGTGCCTGTAAGGGGAAGGGACGGCCCCAGCATTTT. Translation gives CACKGKGRPQHF.

The J gene is TRBJ2-7, the V gene TRBV2, with a tentative D call TRBD2 (6 bases). Germline V gives CDR1 SNHLY, CDR2 FYNNEI. Between the trimmed V and J ends, which lost 5 bases and 2 bases, there was a span of 7 bases. The CDR3 totals 12 residues. This CDR3 reads CASSRLAYEQYF. In nucleotides, the CDR3 is TGTGCCAGCAGTAGACTAGCCTACGAGCAGTACTTC.

V usage is TRBV5-4 and J usage is TRBJ2-7; D gene ambiguous. The CDR3 sequence is 13 residues long. Trimming pared 4 bases from V and 4 bases from J, leaving 12 bases between. Germline-derived CDR1 and CDR2 are SGHNT and YYREEE (reference sequence). This CDR3 reads CASSDILGYEQYF. The CDR3 DNA reads as TGTGCCAGCAGCGATATCCTGGGGTACGAGCAGTACTTC.

The V and J genes are TRBV4-1 and TRBJ2-7; 7 bases line up with TRBD1. The V gene's germline CDR1 is MGHRA and CDR2 YSYEKL. V lost 5 bases to trimming and J lost 2 bases; unmatched junction nucleotides: 12. The CDR3 is 16 residues long. In DNA form, the CDR3 reads TGCGCCAGCAGCTTCAAACCGGGACAGCAGGCCTACGAGCAGTACTTC. Protein product: CASSFKPGQQAYEQYF.

Only one count was recorded for this clone. V is TRBV6-5 and J is TRBJ1-4; no reliable D call. The germline CDR1 and CDR2 sequences are MNHEY and SVGAGI. There are 15 residues in the CDR3. Trimming removed 0 bases at V and 4 bases at J, with 9 bases between. CDR3 DNA: TGTGCCAGCAGTTACTCAACTCGGAGTAATGAAAAACTGTTTTTT. Translated, it gives CASSYSTRSNEKLFF.

The CDR3 region is CASSSRDGEKLFF. CDR3 bases: TGCGCCAGCAGCTCACGGGACGGGGAAAAACTGTTTTTT. The V call is TRBV5-1, the J call TRBJ1-4, with D perhaps TRBD1 (5 bases). The CDR3 contains 13 residues. The V end was cut by 3 bases, the J end by 8 bases, with 11 bases between. From germline, CDR1 is SGHRS and CDR2 YFSETQ.

This clone was seen just once. The chain uses TRBV5-1 and TRBJ1-4; TRBD1 agrees at 8 bases. Germline V gene data show CDR1 as SGHRS and CDR2 as YFSETQ. The V gene end was trimmed by 0 bases and the J gene end by 4 bases; junction bases not matched to a gene: 8. This CDR3 is built from 17 residues. This chain's CDR3 is CASSLGSGGVSNEKLFF. For the CDR3, the DNA is TGCGCCAGCAGCTTGGGTTCAGGGGGCGTCAGTAATGAAAAACTGTTTTTT.

The gene calls are TRBV27 and TRBJ1-5, with TRBD1 as a possible D gene (6 bases). The CDR3 has 16 residues. Looked up from germline, CDR1 is MNHEY and CDR2 is SMNVEV (reference sequence). V was shortened by 2 bases and J by 1 base, with 12 bases between the two germline ends. CDR3 amino acids: CASSLRGGRSNQPQHF. The CDR3 bases are TGTGCCAGCAGTTTACGGGGGGGGCGAAGCAATCAGCCCCAGCATTTT.

J is TRBJ2-5 and V is TRBV3-1 (or the pseudogene TRBV3-2); 11 bases map to TRBD2. The CDR3 has 16 amino acids. CDR1 and CDR2 from the germline V gene are LGHDT and YNNKEL (reference sequence). V was pared by 4 bases and J by 1 base, with 5 bases of the junction left unmatched. In nucleotides, the CDR3 is TGTGCCAGCAGCCGATCCCTAGCGGGGGGCCAAGAGACCCAGTACTTC. As protein: CASSRSLAGGQETQYF.

The V and J genes are TRBV12-3 or TRBV12-4 and TRBJ2-2, with unresolved D. The germline V and J ends were trimmed by 5 bases and 5 bases, with 9 bases remaining between them. The CDR3 totals 13 residues. The CDR3 DNA follows: TGTGCCAGCAGTAGATATGGGACCGGGGAGCTGTTTTTT. It translates to CASSRYGTGELFF.

This chain links TRBV2 with TRBJ1-1; 8 nucleotides agree with TRBD1. J gave up 4 bases and V 6 bases, and 13 bases lay outside the gene matches. Germline V gives CDR1 SNHLY, CDR2 FYNNEI. This CDR3 is built from 16 residues. Here the CDR3 DNA reads TGTGCCAGCAGAGGACAGGGCGATTTACCGGGCACTGAAGCTTTCTTT. This encodes CASRGQGDLPGTEAFF.

The genes are TRBV27 and TRBJ2-5, with 7 bases aligning to TRBD1. In germline, CDR1 is MNHEY, CDR2 SMNVEV (reference sequence). With V trimmed by 3 bases and J by 0 bases, 4 bases remained unmatched. CDR3 length: 15 amino acids. The CDR3 loop is CASSLRQGYQETQYF. In DNA, the CDR3 is TGTGCCAGCAGTTTGCGACAGGGCTACCAAGAGACCCAGTACTTC.

This rearrangement joins TRBV3-1 (or the pseudogene TRBV3-2) to TRBJ2-6; 9 nucleotides match TRBD1. This CDR3 spans 18 amino acids. Trimming took 7 bases from V and 0 from J; bases not matched to a gene: 10. CDR1 and CDR2 (germline): LGHDT, YNNKEL (reference sequence). For the CDR3, the DNA is TGTGCCAGCACCACCAGGGACAGGGTAATCTCTGGGGCCAACGTCCTGACTTTC. Translated: CASTTRDRVISGANVLTF.

The chain couples TRBV10-3 to TRBJ2-5; TRBD2 aligns across 7 bases. This CDR3 has 15 residues. V shed 2 bases and J 2 bases; nucleotides not matched to a gene: 5. CDR1 ENHRY and CDR2 SYGVKD come from the germline V gene. CDR3 in amino acids: CAISEGGGLQETQYF. The CDR3 DNA follows: TGTGCCATCAGTGAGGGGGGGGGTCTGCAAGAGACCCAGTACTTC.

This chain joins TRBV18 and TRBJ2-7, with 8 bases lining up with TRBD1. CDR1 KGHSH and CDR2 LQKENI come from the germline V gene. J was trimmed by 7 bases and V by 3 bases; bases with no gene match: 5. This CDR3 comprises 13 residues. The CDR3 nucleotides read TGTGCCAGCTCACCGGACAGGGAAGGGGAGCAGTACTTC. Its translation is CASSPDREGEQYF.

This clone was seen more than once but under ten times. This chain joins TRBV13 and TRBJ2-7; D may be TRBD2 (5 bases). V was clipped by 7 bases and J by 2 bases, with 15 bases between them. The CDR3 extends over 14 amino acids. In germline, CDR1 is PRHDT, CDR2 FYEKMQ (reference sequence). Written as DNA, the CDR3 is TGTGCCAGCAAAGAGGACTCTCCCCCCTACGAGCAGTACTTC. It is translated as CASKEDSPPYEQYF.

The chain uses TRBV6-6 and TRBJ1-2; a possible D gene is TRBD1 (6 bases). In germline, CDR1 is MNHNY, CDR2 SVGAGI (reference sequence). The CDR3 extends over 15 amino acids. The V gene lost 5 bases and the J gene lost 3 bases, with 16 bases spanning the gap. As DNA, the CDR3 is TGTGCCAGCAGTAGTACAGGGAGAGGGGACTATGGCTACACCTTC. Translation gives CASSSTGRGDYGYTF.

This clone was seen once. The J gene is TRBJ1-2, the V gene TRBV10-3; D remains unclear. V lost 2 bases, J lost 0 bases, and 4 bases lay in between. The CDR3 extends over 13 amino acids. Germline V CDR1 and CDR2: ENHRY, SYGVKD. CDR3 protein: CAISENPNYGYTF. The DNA of the CDR3 is TGTGCCATCAGTGAGAACCCTAACTATGGCTACACCTTC.

This chain links TRBV5-1 with TRBJ1-5; the D is unclear. V was pared by 4 bases and J by 7 bases, with 12 bases between. CDR1 is SGHRS and CDR2 is YFSETQ in the germline V gene. This CDR3 contains 13 residues. CDR3 in DNA: TGCGCCAGCAGCCCGGTCCCGTTACAGCCCCAGCATTTT. Amino acid sequence: CASSPVPLQPQHF.

V usage is TRBV7-9 and J usage is TRBJ2-2; no reliable D call. Germline assignment: CDR1 SEHNR and CDR2 FQNEAQ (reference sequence). CDR3 length: 14 residues. V dropped 7 bases and J dropped 6 bases, with 15 bases sitting between them. CDR3 sequence reads: CASTPSRFAGELFF. CDR3 DNA: TGTGCCAGCACCCCCTCCAGGTTCGCCGGGGAGCTGTTTTTT.